One and the same sample provided the 4 T cell receptor beta chains below, sequenced in a study of shared clonotypes between healthy human individuals. Assay: immunoSEQ multiplex PCR; the TCRdb copy retains only in-frame clones and omits some. The repertoire includes a few million clones, around nine tenths of them detected once, and 0.14% sits in the top ten. The sequencing input was naive CD4+ T cells sorted from blood. Described subset: CD45RA+ positively selected. Receptors were obtained from a man aged 18 to 35 in good health.

V is TRBV10-3 and J is TRBJ2-2; 9 nucleotides align to TRBD2. CDR3 length: 15 residues. V gave up 3 bases and J gave up 5 bases; unmatched junction bases: 4. Germline values: CDR1 ENHRY, CDR2 SYGVKD. The CDR3 is CAISDPSGITGELFF. The DNA for the CDR3 is TGTGCCATCAGTGACCCTAGCGGGATTACCGGGGAGCTGTTTTTT.

Notes on this clone: Different DNA sequences within this sample yield the same CDR3. The genes are TRBV6-5 and TRBJ1-4; no definite D call. This CDR3 region has 13 residues. Germline lookup yields CDR1 MNHEY and CDR2 SVGAGI. Trimming shortened V by 5 bases and J by 4 bases, and 8 bases separated the two germline ends. The CDR3 DNA follows: TGTGCCAGCAGTCGGACGGTTAATGAAAAACTGTTTTTT. Translation gives CASSRTVNEKLFF.

This clone was recorded once. The CDR3, as DNA: TGTGCCAGGGGAAACAGGGAAGGGACTGAAGCTTTCTTT. The encoded protein is CARGNREGTEAFF. The chain employs TRBV6-4 and TRBJ1-1; weak D call: TRBD1 (6 bases). This CDR3 spans 13 amino acids. The ends were cut back, 9 bases at V and 5 bases at J, with 16 bases in the middle. The germline CDR1 and CDR2 sequences are MRHNA and SNTAGT.

This chain links TRBV5-4 with TRBJ2-5, with 8 bases identical to TRBD1. This CDR3 is 14 amino acids long. Germline V lookup: CDR1 SGHNT, CDR2 YYREEE (reference sequence). Trimming cost V 4 bases and J 4 bases; bases outside gene matches: 6. CDR3 DNA: TGTGCCAGCAGCGCCGGACAGGGTCTAGAGACCCAGTACTTC. This sequence encodes CASSAGQGLETQYF.